This TCR beta chain was recovered during a study of sequential checkpoint blockade in melanoma. About the study: First-line arms were nivolumab then ipilimumab, or the reverse, randomized 1:1. Both treatment sequences were followed by maintenance nivolumab.

The protocol was immunoSEQ multiplex PCR, while the TCRdb copy is restricted to in-frame clones and leaves out a portion. In the table there are about 17,000 clones, roughly 73% of which are singletons. Germline loops: CDR1 SNHLY, CDR2 FYNNEI. Trimming removed 2 bases at V and 0 bases at J, with 5 bases between. The CDR3 is 14 residues long. The sample holds a few counts of this clone. Treatment denoted: randomized to nivolumab then ipilimumab (arm A) or the reverse (arm B). Patients had received no earlier DNA-damaging chemotherapy. Live CD3+CD8+ CD19− CD56− cells were sorted from PBMCs. This receptor was taken from a human donor with melanoma. The sequenced sample was CD8+ T cells sorted from blood (inferred from file names), obtained from a patient given nivolumab and ipilimumab in sequence. The rearrangement links TRBV2 to TRBJ1-3, with D uncertain. CDR3 amino acids: CASSEWSSGNTIYF. CDR3 bases: TGTGCCAGCAGTGAATGGAGCTCTGGAAACACCATATATTTT.